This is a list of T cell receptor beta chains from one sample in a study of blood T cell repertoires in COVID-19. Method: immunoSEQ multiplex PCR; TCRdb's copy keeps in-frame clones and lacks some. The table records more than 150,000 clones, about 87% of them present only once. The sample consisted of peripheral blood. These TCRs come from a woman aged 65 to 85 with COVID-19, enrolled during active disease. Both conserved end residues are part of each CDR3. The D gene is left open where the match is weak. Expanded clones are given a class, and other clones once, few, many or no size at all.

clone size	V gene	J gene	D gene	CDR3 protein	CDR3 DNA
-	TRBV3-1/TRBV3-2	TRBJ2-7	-	CASSRTTESLHEQYF	TGTGCCAGCAGCCGGACTACGGAGTCGTTGCACGAGCAGTACTTC
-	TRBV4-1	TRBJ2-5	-	CASSQVFGGGETQYF	TGCGCCAGCAGCCAAGTATTTGGCGGAGGGGAGACCCAGTACTTC
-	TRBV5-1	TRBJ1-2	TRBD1	CASSEGQGVGGYTF	TGCGCCAGCAGCGAGGGACAGGGGGTAGGCGGCTACACCTTC
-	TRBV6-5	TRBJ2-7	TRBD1	CASSYSGTGPYEQYF	TGTGCCAGCAGTTACTCCGGGACAGGGCCCTACGAGCAGTACTTC
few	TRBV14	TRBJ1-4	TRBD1	CASSKGGVVEKLFF	TGTGCCAGCAGCAAAGGGGGCGTCGTTGAAAAACTGTTTTTT
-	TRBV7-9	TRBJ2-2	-	CASSPRGAGELFF	TGTGCCAGCAGCCCCCGCGGGGCCGGGGAGCTGTTTTTT
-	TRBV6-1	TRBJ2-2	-	CASSDLSLASSTGELFF	TGTGCCAGCAGTGACCTCTCCCTTGCGAGTTCCACCGGGGAGCTGTTTTTT
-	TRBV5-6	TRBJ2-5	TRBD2	CASALLAGGQETQYF	TGTGCCAGCGCCCTGCTAGCGGGAGGGCAAGAGACCCAGTACTTC
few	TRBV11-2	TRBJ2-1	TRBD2	CASSSSSGGEQFF	TGTGCCAGCAGCTCAAGCTCGGGGGGTGAGCAGTTCTTC
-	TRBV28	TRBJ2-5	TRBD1	CASRRTGKETQYF	TGTGCCAGCAGACGGACAGGGAAAGAGACCCAGTACTTC
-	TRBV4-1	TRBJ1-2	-	CASSASGGRLKSNYGYTF	TGCGCCAGCAGCGCCTCGGGGGGCCGCCTCAAATCTAACTATGGCTACACCTTC
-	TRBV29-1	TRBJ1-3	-	CSVRETGNTIYF	TGCAGCGTTCGGGAGACTGGAAACACCATATATTTT
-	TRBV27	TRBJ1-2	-	CASSLSARNGYTF	TGTGCCAGCAGTTTATCTGCCAGAAATGGCTACACCTTC
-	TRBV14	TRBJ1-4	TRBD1	CASSQVTGGSEKLFF	TGTGCCAGCAGCCAAGTGACAGGGGGCAGTGAAAAACTGTTTTTT
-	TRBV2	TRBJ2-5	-	CASSEARTGRETQYF	TGTGCCAGCAGTGAAGCGAGAACAGGCCGAGAGACCCAGTACTTC
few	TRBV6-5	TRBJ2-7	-	CASSSHRGGEQYF	TGTGCCAGCAGTTCCCACAGGGGGGGCGAGCAGTACTTC
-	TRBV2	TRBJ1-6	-	CASSRQSNSPLHF	TGTGCCAGCAGTCGACAGTCTAATTCACCCCTCCACTTT
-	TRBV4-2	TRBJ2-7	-	CASSQARYEQYF	TGTGCCAGCAGCCAAGCACGGTACGAGCAGTACTTC
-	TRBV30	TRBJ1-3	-	CAWGIGLSSGNTIYF	TGTGCCTGGGGTATCGGACTTAGCTCTGGAAACACCATATATTTT
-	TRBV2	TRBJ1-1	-	CATSSGLPEAFF	TGTGCCACCTCGTCAGGTCTACCTGAAGCTTTCTTT
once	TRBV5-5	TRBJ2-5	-	CASSLSGDETQYF	TGTGCCAGCAGCCTTAGCGGAGACGAGACCCAGTACTTC
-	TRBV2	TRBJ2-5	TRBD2	CASSAGTSGLQETQYF	TGTGCCAGCAGTGCCGGGACTAGCGGGCTACAAGAGACCCAGTACTTC
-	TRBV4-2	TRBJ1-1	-	CASSPQGSTEAFF	TGTGCCAGCAGCCCCCAGGGGTCCACTGAAGCTTTCTTT
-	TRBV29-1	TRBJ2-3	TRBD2	CSVDLAGTDTQYF	TGCAGCGTTGATTTAGCGGGGACAGATACGCAGTATTTT
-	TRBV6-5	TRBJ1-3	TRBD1	CASKEGAAGNTIYF	TGTGCCAGCAAAGAGGGGGCAGCTGGAAACACCATATATTTT
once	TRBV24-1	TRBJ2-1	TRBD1	CATSKLQGVDNEQFF	TGTGCCACCAGTAAATTACAGGGGGTTGACAATGAGCAGTTCTTC
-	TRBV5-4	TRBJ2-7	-	CASSPLPGAFSYEQYF	TGTGCCAGCAGCCCGCTACCGGGAGCGTTCTCCTACGAGCAGTACTTC
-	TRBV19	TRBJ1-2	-	CASSISPVGDLYGYTF	TGTGCCAGTAGTATCTCCCCGGTGGGAGACCTCTATGGCTACACCTTC
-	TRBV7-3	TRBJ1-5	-	CASSLNPNQPQHF	TGTGCCAGCAGCTTAAATCCAAATCAGCCCCAGCATTTT
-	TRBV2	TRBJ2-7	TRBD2	CASTQTSGSYEQYF	TGTGCCAGCACTCAGACTAGCGGGAGTTACGAGCAGTACTTC
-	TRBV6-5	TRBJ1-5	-	CASSDRENQPQHF	TGTGCCAGCAGCGACCGGGAGAATCAGCCCCAGCATTTT
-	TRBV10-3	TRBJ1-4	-	CAISEVGAGEKLFF	TGTGCCATCAGTGAGGTGGGGGCCGGTGAAAAACTGTTTTTT
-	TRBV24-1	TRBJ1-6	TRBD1	CATSDGTGYNSPLHF	TGTGCCACCAGTGATGGGACAGGGTATAATTCACCCCTCCACTTT
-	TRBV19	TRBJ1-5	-	CASSIGGGAQPQHF	TGTGCCAGTAGTATAGGGGGAGGGGCCCAGCCCCAGCATTTT
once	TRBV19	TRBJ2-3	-	CASSMTELDTQYF	TGTGCCAGTAGTATGACGGAGTTAGATACGCAGTATTTT
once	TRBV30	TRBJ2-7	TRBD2	CAWKWTSGGYEQYF	TGTGCCTGGAAGTGGACTAGCGGGGGGTACGAGCAGTACTTC
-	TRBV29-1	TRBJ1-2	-	CSVEVGRYTF	TGCAGCGTTGAGGTTGGCCGCTACACCTTC
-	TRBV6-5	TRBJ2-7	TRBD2	CASSPRLAVSYEQYF	TGTGCCAGCAGCCCCCGACTAGCTGTCTCCTACGAGCAGTACTTC
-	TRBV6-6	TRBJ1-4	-	CASSPYRVSEKLFF	TGTGCCAGCAGTCCCTACAGGGTATCTGAAAAACTGTTTTTT
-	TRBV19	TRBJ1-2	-	CASSIRDYGYTF	TGTGCCAGTAGTATACGGGACTATGGCTACACCTTC
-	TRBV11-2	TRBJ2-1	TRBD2	CASSLGEGNEQFF	TGTGCCAGCAGCTTAGGGGAGGGCAATGAGCAGTTCTTC
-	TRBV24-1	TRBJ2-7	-	CATAFSSEEGTYEQYF	TGTGCCACGGCATTCTCGAGTGAGGAAGGGACTTACGAGCAGTACTTC
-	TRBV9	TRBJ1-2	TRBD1	CASSVGGQGGNYGYTF	TGTGCCAGCAGCGTAGGGGGACAGGGCGGCAACTATGGCTACACCTTC
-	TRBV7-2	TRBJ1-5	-	CASSLGSGDQPQHF	TGTGCCAGCAGCTTAGGGTCAGGGGATCAGCCCCAGCATTTT
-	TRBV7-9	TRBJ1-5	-	CASSSTGPQHF	TGTGCCAGCAGCTCGACTGGGCCCCAGCATTTT
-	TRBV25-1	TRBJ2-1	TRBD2	CASSEELAVSYNEQFF	TGTGCCAGCAGTGAGGAACTAGCGGTCTCCTACAATGAGCAGTTCTTC
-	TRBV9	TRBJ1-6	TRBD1	CASSVLGTDNSPLHF	TGTGCCAGCAGCGTATTAGGGACAGATAATTCACCCCTCCACTTT
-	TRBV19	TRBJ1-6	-	CASSKALSESTTLHF	TGTGCCAGTAGTAAGGCCCTTTCTGAATCGACTACCCTCCACTTT
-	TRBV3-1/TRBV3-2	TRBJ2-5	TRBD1	CASSQAGQGEETQYF	TGTGCCAGCAGCCAAGCCGGACAGGGAGAGGAGACCCAGTACTTC
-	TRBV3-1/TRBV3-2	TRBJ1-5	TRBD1	CASSQDHRGGNQPQHF	TGTGCCAGCAGCCAAGACCACAGGGGAGGCAATCAGCCCCAGCATTTT
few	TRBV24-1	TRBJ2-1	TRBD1	CATSDWTGGLQQFF	TGTGCCACCAGTGACTGGACAGGGGGCTTGCAGCAGTTCTTC
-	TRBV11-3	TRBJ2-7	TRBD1	CASSQGADEQYF	TGTGCCAGCAGCCAGGGGGCTGACGAGCAGTACTTC
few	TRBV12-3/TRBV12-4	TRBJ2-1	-	CASSFATEQFF	TGTGCCAGCAGTTTTGCTACTGAGCAGTTCTTC
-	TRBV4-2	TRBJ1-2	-	CASSQDLTGRGYTF	TGTGCCAGCAGCCAAGATCTAACAGGTCGGGGCTACACCTTC
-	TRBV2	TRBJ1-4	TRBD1	CASSADRGGEKLFF	TGTGCCAGCAGTGCGGACAGGGGTGGCGAAAAACTGTTTTTT
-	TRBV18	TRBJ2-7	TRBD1	CASSSRDRVYYEQYF	TGTGCCAGCTCCTCCCGGGACAGGGTTTATTACGAGCAGTACTTC
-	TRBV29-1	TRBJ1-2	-	CSAPTENYGYTF	TGCAGCGCCCCGACAGAGAACTATGGCTACACCTTC